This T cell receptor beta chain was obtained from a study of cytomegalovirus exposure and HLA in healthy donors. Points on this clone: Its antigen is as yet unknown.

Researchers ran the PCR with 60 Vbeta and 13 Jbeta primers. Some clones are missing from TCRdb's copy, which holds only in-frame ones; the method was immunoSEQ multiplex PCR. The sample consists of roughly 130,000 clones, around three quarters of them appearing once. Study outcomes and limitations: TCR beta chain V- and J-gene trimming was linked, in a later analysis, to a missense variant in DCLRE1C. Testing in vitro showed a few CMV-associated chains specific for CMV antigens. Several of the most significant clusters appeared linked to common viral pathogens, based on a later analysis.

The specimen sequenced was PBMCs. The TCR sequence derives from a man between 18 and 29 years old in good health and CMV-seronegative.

CDR3 loop: CSVGQGTVTDTQYF. The CDR3 bases are TGCAGCGTTGGACAGGGAACTGTCACAGATACGCAGTATTTT. The chain has TRBV29-1 and TRBJ2-3; 7 positions agree with TRBD1. J was trimmed by 2 bases and V by 4 bases; bases with no gene match: 6. The CDR3 has 14 residues. Germline assignment: CDR1 SQVTM and CDR2 ANQGSEA.